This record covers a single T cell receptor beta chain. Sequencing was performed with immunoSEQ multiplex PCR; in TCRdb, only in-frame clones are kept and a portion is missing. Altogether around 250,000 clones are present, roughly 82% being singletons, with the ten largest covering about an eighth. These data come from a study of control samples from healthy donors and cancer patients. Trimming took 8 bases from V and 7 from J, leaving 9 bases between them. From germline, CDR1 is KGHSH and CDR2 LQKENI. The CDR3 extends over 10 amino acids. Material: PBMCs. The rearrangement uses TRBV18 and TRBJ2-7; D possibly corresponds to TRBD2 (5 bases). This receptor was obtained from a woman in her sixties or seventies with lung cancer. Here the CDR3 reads CASPGDEQYF. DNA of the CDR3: TGTGCCAGCCCCGGGGATGAGCAGTACTTC.